This TCR beta chain was recorded in a study of blood T cell repertoires in COVID-19. Looking at the study overall: T cells, B-cell-depleted T cells, or PBMCs provided the cDNA or gDNA that served as material.

Germline V gene data show CDR1 as SEHNR and CDR2 as FQNEAQ (reference sequence). Trimming removed 5 bases from V and 5 bases from J, with 13 bases in between. This CDR3 is 14 amino acids long. Sequencing used immunoSEQ multiplex PCR; TCRdb keeps in-frame clones, though not all of them. The sample lists 260,000 or so clones; over 75% were seen once. V gene TRBV7-9 combines with J gene TRBJ1-5, with a tentative D call TRBD1 (6 bases). The specimen sequenced was peripheral blood. This clonotype was obtained from a human donor in a cohort sampled during active COVID-19. CDR3 bases: TGTGCCAGCAGCCCACAGGGACCCTATCAGCCCCAGCATTTT. Its protein product is CASSPQGPYQPQHF.